The present TCR beta chain was sequenced within a study of cytomegalovirus exposure and HLA in healthy donors. Overall study results and limits: It was approximately 170 TCR beta chains that were listed as cytomegalovirus-associated.

CDR3 length: 16 residues. V was pared by 9 bases and J by 3 bases, with 20 bases between. The V gene's germline CDR1 is LNHDA and CDR2 SQIVND (reference sequence). PCR primers comprised 60 Vbeta and 13 Jbeta primers. The protocol was immunoSEQ multiplex PCR, while the TCRdb copy is restricted to in-frame clones and leaves out a portion. The table has approximately 150,000 clones, approximately 80% seen once. The table lists this clone with a count of one. The target antigen is unknown. The sample consisted of PBMCs. V is TRBV19 and J is TRBJ2-2, with TRBD1 as a possible D gene (5 bases). This clonotype was sampled from a male donor in good health and CMV-seronegative. The chain's CDR3 is CASNSGFVKDTGELFF. In DNA, the CDR3 is TGTGCCAGCAATTCAGGGTTTGTAAAGGACACCGGGGAGCTGTTTTTT. Full variable domain (rest looked up from reference TRBV19 and TRBJ2-2): DGGITQSPKYLFRKEGQNVTLSCEQNLNHDAMYWYRQDPGQGLRLIYYSQIVNDFQKGDIAEGYSVSREKKESFPLTVTSAQKNPTAFYLCASNSGFVKDTGELFFGEGSRLTVL.